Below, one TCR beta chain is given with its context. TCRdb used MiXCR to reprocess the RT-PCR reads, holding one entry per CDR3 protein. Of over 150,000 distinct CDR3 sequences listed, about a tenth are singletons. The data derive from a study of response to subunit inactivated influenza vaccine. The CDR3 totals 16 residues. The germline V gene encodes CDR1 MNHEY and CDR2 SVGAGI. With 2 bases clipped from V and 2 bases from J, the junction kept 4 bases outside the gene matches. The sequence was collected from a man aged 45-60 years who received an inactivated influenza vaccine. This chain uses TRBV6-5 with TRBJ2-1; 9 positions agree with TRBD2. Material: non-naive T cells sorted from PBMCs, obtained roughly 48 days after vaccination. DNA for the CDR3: TGTGCCAGCAGTTACGGGGGCGGGAGGGCCTACAATGAGCAGTTCTTC. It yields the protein CASSYGGGRAYNEQFF.